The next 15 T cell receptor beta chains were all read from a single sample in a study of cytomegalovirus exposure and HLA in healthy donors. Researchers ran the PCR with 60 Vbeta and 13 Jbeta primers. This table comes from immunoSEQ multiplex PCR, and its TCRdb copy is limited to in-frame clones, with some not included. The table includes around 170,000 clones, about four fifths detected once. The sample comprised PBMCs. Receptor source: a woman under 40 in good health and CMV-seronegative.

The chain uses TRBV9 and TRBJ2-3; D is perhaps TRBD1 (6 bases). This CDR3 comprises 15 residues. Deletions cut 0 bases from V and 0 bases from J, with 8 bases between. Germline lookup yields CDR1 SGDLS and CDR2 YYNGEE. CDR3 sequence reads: CASSVGTASTDTQYF. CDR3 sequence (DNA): TGTGCCAGCAGCGTAGGGACAGCTAGCACAGATACGCAGTATTTT.

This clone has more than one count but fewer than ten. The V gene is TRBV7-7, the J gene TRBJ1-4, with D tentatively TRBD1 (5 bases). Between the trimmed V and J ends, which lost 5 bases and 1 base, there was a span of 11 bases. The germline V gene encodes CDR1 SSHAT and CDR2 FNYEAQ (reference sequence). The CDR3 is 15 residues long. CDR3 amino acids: CASSPKTGTNEKLFF. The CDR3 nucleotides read TGTGCCAGCAGCCCCAAAACAGGAACTAATGAAAAACTGTTTTTT.

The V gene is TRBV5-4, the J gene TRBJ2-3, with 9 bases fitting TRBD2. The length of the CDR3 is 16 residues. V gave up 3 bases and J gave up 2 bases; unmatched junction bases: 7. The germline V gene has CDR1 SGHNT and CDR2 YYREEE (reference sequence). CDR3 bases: TGTGCCAGCAGCTGGGGGCTAGCGGGGAACACAGATACGCAGTATTTT. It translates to CASSWGLAGNTDTQYF. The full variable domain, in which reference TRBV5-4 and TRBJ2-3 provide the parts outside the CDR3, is ETGVTQSPTHLIKTRGQQVTLRCSSQSGHNTVSWYQQALGQGPQFIFQYYREEENGRGNFPPRFSGLQFPNYSSELNVNALELDDSALYLCASSWGLAGNTDTQYFGPGTRLTVL.

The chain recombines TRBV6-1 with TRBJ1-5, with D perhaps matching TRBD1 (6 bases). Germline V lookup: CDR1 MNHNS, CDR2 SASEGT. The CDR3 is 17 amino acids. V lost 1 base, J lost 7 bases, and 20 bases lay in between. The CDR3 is CASSEDTQGRAGQPQHF. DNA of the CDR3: TGTGCCAGCAGTGAAGATACCCAGGGGCGCGCGGGCCAGCCCCAGCATTTT.

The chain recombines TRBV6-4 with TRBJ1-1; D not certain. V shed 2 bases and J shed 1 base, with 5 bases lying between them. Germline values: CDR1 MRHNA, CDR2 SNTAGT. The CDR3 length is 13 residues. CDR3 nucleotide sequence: TGTGCCAGCAGTGACCTACCGAACACTGAAGCTTTCTTT. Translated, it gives CASSDLPNTEAFF.

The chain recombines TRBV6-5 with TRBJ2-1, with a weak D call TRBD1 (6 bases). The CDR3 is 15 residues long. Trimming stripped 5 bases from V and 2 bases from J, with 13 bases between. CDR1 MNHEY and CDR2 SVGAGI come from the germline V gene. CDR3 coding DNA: TGTGCCAGCAGTACTTTAGGGGGTACCTACAATGAGCAGTTCTTC. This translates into CASSTLGGTYNEQFF.

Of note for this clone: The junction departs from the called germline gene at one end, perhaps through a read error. This CDR3 reads CASTPSTDQETQYF. CDR3 nucleotide sequence: TGTGCCAGCACCCCGAGTACAGACCAGGAGACCCAGTACTTC. This rearrangement joins TRBV5-4 to TRBJ2-5; no clear D gene. CDR1 and CDR2 from the germline V gene are SGHNT and YYREEE (reference sequence). The CDR3 consists of 14 residues.

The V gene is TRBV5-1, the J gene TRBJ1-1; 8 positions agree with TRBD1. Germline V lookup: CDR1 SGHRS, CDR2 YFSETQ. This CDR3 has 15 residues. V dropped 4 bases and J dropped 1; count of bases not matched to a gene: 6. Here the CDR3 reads CASSGNRGRNTEAFF. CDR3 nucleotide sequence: TGCGCCAGCAGCGGCAACAGGGGGAGGAACACTGAAGCTTTCTTT.

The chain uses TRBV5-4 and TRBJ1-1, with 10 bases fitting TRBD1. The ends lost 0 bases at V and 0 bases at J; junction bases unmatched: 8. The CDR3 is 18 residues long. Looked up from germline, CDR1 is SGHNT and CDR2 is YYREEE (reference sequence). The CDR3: CASSLGFGTGALNTEAFF. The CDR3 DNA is TGTGCCAGCAGCTTGGGCTTTGGGACAGGGGCATTGAACACTGAAGCTTTCTTT.

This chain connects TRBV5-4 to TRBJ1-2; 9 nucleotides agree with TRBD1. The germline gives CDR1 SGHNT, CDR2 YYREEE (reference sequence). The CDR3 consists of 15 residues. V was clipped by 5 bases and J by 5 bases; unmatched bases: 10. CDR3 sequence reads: CASSGSTTGGYGYTF. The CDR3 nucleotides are TGTGCCAGCAGTGGATCCACGACAGGGGGATATGGCTACACCTTC.

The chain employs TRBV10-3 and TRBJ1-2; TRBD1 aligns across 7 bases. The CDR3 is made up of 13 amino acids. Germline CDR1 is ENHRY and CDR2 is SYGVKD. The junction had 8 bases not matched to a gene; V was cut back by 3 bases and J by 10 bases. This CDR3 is CAISEGGELVYTF. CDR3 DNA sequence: TGTGCCATCAGTGAAGGGGGCGAACTTGTCTACACCTTC.

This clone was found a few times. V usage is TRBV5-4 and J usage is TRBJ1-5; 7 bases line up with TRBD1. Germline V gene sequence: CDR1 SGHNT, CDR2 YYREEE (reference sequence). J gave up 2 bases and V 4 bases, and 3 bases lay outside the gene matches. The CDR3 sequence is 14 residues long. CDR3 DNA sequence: TGTGCCAGCAGCATCGACAGGGGCAATCAGCCCCAGCATTTT. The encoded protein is CASSIDRGNQPQHF.

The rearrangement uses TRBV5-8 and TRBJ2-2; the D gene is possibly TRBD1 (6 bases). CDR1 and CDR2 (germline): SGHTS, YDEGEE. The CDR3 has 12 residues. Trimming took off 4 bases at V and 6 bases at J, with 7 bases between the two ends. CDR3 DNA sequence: TGTGCCAGCAGCCCAGGGGCCGGGGAGCTGTTTTTT. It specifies CASSPGAGELFF. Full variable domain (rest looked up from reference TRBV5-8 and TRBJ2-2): EAGVTQSPTHLIKTRGQQATLRCSPISGHTSVYWYQQALGLGLQFLLWYDEGEERNRGNFPPRFSGRQFPNYSSELNVNALELEDSALYLCASSPGAGELFFGEGSRLTVL.

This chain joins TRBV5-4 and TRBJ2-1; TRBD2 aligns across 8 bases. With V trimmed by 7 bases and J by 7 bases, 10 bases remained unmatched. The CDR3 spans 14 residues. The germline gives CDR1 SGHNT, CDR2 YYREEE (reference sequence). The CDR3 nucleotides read TGTGCCAGCGCTGTCCGGGGGGGCCGGAATGAGCAGTTCTTC. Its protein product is CASAVRGGRNEQFF.

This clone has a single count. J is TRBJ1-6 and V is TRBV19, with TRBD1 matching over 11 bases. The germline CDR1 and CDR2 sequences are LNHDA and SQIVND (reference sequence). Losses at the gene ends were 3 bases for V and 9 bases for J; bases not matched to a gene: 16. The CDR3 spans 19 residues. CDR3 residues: CASSIPADRGRGRGSPLHF. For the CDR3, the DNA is TGTGCCAGTAGTATCCCCGCGGACAGGGGGCGAGGACGAGGTTCACCCCTCCACTTT.